The rows below give T cell receptor beta chains drawn from one sample of a study of CD8 T cells in Susac syndrome. TCRdb re-derived calls from the immunoSEQ multiplex PCR reads in MiXCR, one entry per CDR3 protein. This sample has around 130,000 distinct CDR3 sequences, with around 86% found just once. Sequencing was done on a sample of CD8+ T cells from PBMCs. The receptors here all came from a human donor with multiple sclerosis. Each CDR3 is given with its conserved first and last residue. The D gene is left open where the match is weak. A row's size may be missing; if present it is once, few, many or a size class.

D gene	J gene	clone size	V gene	CDR3 protein	CDR3 DNA
NA	TRBJ1-5	NA	TRBV2	CASSDPGTLEESQHF	TGTGCCAGCAGCGACCCCGGGACTCTAGAGGAGTCCCAGCATTTT
NA	TRBJ2-3	NA	TRBV2	CASSEASGLTDTQYF	TGTGCCAGCAGTGAAGCGTCAGGGTTAACAGATACGCAGTATTTT
NA	TRBJ1-2	NA	TRBV9	CASTGRVGSSAFDGYTF	TGTGCCAGCACCGGGCGGGTGGGCAGCTCTGCTTTCGATGGCTACACCTTC
NA	TRBJ2-1	NA	TRBV5-1	CASSLRVWGQYNEQFF	TGCGCCAGCAGCTTGCGCGTTTGGGGTCAGTACAATGAGCAGTTCTTC
NA	TRBJ2-4	NA	TRBV6-5	CASSYSAVNRENIQYF	TGTGCCAGCAGTTATTCGGCGGTGAACAGGGAAAACATTCAGTACTTC
NA	TRBJ2-1	NA	TRBV7-2	CASSLVLRRGGWAEKFF	TGTGCCAGCAGCTTAGTTTTGAGGAGGGGAGGATGGGCGGAGAAGTTCTTC
NA	TRBJ2-1	NA	TRBV19	CASSIVGGTYNEQFF	TGTGCCAGTAGTATAGTGGGGGGAACCTACAATGAGCAGTTCTTC
NA	TRBJ2-2	NA	TRBV11-2	CASKLRASSTGELFF	TGTGCCAGCAAACTTAGGGCCAGCAGCACCGGGGAGCTGTTTTTT
NA	TRBJ1-1	NA	TRBV29-1	CSVGRGNTEAFF	TGCAGCGTTGGGCGGGGGAACACTGAAGCTTTCTTT
NA	TRBJ1-6	NA	TRBV10-1	CASSETSPKGPLWNSPLHF	TGCGCCAGCAGTGAGACCTCTCCAAAGGGTCCGCTTTGGAATTCACCCCTCCACTTT
NA	TRBJ2-3	NA	TRBV5-1	CASSWVERADTQYF	TGCGCCAGCAGCTGGGTAGAGCGCGCAGATACGCAGTATTTT
TRBD1	TRBJ2-5	NA	TRBV7-9	CASSLPGTVQETQYF	TGTGCCAGCAGCTTACCCGGGACAGTTCAAGAGACCCAGTACTTC
NA	TRBJ2-5	NA	TRBV28	CASSRPRVSHQETQYF	TGTGCCAGTAGTCGGCCTAGGGTTTCTCACCAAGAGACCCAGTACTTC
NA	TRBJ1-1	NA	TRBV19	CATDVVAGATEAFF	TGTGCCACCGACGTAGTGGCTGGGGCCACTGAAGCTTTCTTT
NA	TRBJ2-7	NA	TRBV11-2	CASSRGRRNYEQYF	TGTGCCAGCAGCCGAGGACGGAGGAACTACGAGCAGTACTTC
NA	TRBJ2-1	NA	TRBV6-1	CASSTLLGNEQFF	TGTGCCAGCTCGACTCTACTTGGTAATGAGCAGTTCTTC
NA	TRBJ2-5	NA	TRBV4-1	CASSQDRLGGGSEETQYF	TGCGCCAGCAGCCAAGATAGGTTGGGCGGGGGCAGTGAAGAGACCCAGTACTTC
NA	TRBJ2-2	NA	TRBV4-1	CASSQVRASNTGELFF	TGCGCCAGCAGCCAAGTAAGGGCGTCGAACACCGGGGAGCTGTTTTTT
TRBD2	TRBJ2-3	NA	TRBV2	CASFLGTSGTSTDTQYF	TGTGCCAGCTTTTTGGGGACTAGCGGGACTAGCACAGATACGCAGTATTTT
TRBD1	TRBJ1-1	NA	TRBV12-3/TRBV12-4	CASSQTGQSGSTEAFF	TGTGCCAGCAGCCAAACGGGACAGTCGGGTAGCACTGAAGCTTTCTTT
NA	TRBJ1-1	NA	TRBV19	CASSPSGTEAFF	TGTGCCAGTAGTCCCTCCGGCACTGAAGCTTTCTTT
NA	TRBJ1-2	NA	TRBV7-9	CASSSGLWGYTF	TGTGCCAGCAGCTCGGGCTTGTGGGGCTACACCTTC
NA	TRBJ2-2	few	TRBV6-5	CASSHTGELFF	TGTGCCAGCAGTCATACCGGGGAGCTGTTTTTT
TRBD2	TRBJ2-1	NA	TRBV13	CASSLGTSGIERDNEQFF	TGTGCCAGCAGCTTAGGCACTAGCGGGATCGAAAGGGACAATGAGCAGTTCTTC
TRBD2	TRBJ2-2	NA	TRBV27	CASSSPASGVTGELFF	TGTGCCAGCAGTTCTCCGGCTAGCGGGGTGACCGGGGAGCTGTTTTTT
TRBD2	TRBJ2-3	NA	TRBV11-2	CASSHLAGLVDTQYF	TGTGCCAGCAGCCATCTAGCGGGGTTAGTGGATACGCAGTATTTT
NA	TRBJ2-2	NA	TRBV19	CASSPGLTFTGELFF	TGTGCCAGTAGCCCGGGACTCACATTCACCGGGGAGCTGTTTTTT
NA	TRBJ2-2	once	TRBV3-1	CASSGPNTGELFF	TGTGCCAGCAGCGGACCGAACACCGGGGAGCTGTTTTTT
NA	TRBJ2-1	NA	TRBV13	CASSPEGDLVYEQFF	TGTGCCAGCAGCCCGGAGGGGGACCTGGTCTATGAGCAGTTCTTC
NA	TRBJ1-1	NA	TRBV11-2	CASSLVGGMNTEAFF	TGTGCCAGCAGCTTAGTCGGGGGCATGAACACTGAAGCTTTCTTT
NA	TRBJ1-4	NA	TRBV4-3	CASSQAVMTEPNEKLFF	TGCGCCAGCAGCCAAGCGGTCATGACAGAACCTAATGAAAAACTGTTTTTT
NA	TRBJ1-1	NA	TRBV27	CASSDYNGRFTEAFF	TGTGCCAGCAGTGACTACAACGGTCGATTCACTGAAGCTTTCTTT
NA	TRBJ2-2	NA	TRBV6-1	CASSESGTGELFF	TGTGCCAGCAGTGAATCGGGGACCGGGGAGCTGTTTTTT
NA	TRBJ2-6	few	TRBV19	CASSPPAASSGANVLTF	TGTGCCAGTAGTCCGCCGGCAGCTAGCTCTGGGGCCAACGTCCTGACTTTC
NA	TRBJ1-2	few	TRBV4-1	CASSQGPGDYGYTF	TGCGCCAGCAGCCAAGGCCCGGGGGACTATGGCTACACCTTC
NA	TRBJ1-4	NA	TRBV7-9	CASSLFKGGAANEKLFF	TGTGCCAGCAGCTTGTTTAAAGGGGGGGCAGCTAATGAAAAACTGTTTTTT
NA	TRBJ1-2	NA	TRBV5-1	CASSLGGTGTPANYGYTF	TGCGCCAGCAGCTTGGGGGGAACCGGGACACCTGCTAACTATGGCTACACCTTC
NA	TRBJ2-1	NA	TRBV13	CASSPGRSYNEQFF	TGTGCCAGCAGCCCCGGTCGGTCCTACAATGAGCAGTTCTTC
NA	TRBJ2-2	once	TRBV27	CASRVVGSGELFF	TGTGCCAGCAGGGTTGTCGGATCAGGGGAGCTGTTTTTT
TRBD2	TRBJ2-1	once	TRBV19	CASSPSPLTSGGPVGEQFF	TGTGCCAGTAGCCCAAGTCCGTTGACTAGCGGGGGGCCGGTTGGTGAGCAGTTCTTC
TRBD2	TRBJ2-3	NA	TRBV29-1	CSVRRSGRPPNTDTQYF	TGCAGCGTTCGGAGGAGCGGGAGGCCCCCTAACACAGATACGCAGTATTTT
NA	TRBJ2-2	NA	TRBV24-1	CATREGAGELFF	TGTGCCACTCGAGAAGGCGCCGGGGAGCTGTTTTTT
TRBD1	TRBJ1-2	NA	TRBV13	CASSSLTGWSGEGGYTF	TGTGCCAGCAGCTCCCTGACAGGGTGGTCGGGTGAGGGTGGCTACACCTTC
TRBD1	TRBJ2-1	NA	TRBV4-3	CASSQEGQGYNEQFF	TGCGCCAGCAGCCAAGAAGGACAGGGCTACAATGAGCAGTTCTTC